Following are 17 T cell receptor beta chains from one sample sequenced in a study of shared clonotypes between healthy human individuals. The protocol was immunoSEQ multiplex PCR, while the TCRdb copy is restricted to in-frame clones and leaves out a portion. The sample has under 2.5 million clones; 85% to 95% are singletons. The specimen was naive CD4+ T cells from PBMCs. As to subset: CD45RA+ positively selected. Receptor source: a man between 18 and 35 years old in good health. Some clones in this sample may be carry-over from other donors' samples.

The V and J genes are TRBV14 and TRBJ1-1; D is undetermined. The CDR3 runs 16 residues. Germline V gene sequence: CDR1 SGHDN, CDR2 FVKESK. V was clipped by 0 bases and J by 3 bases, with 14 bases between them. The CDR3 DNA sequence: TGTGCCAGCAGCCAAGAGGATCAGTATCGGGACACTGAAGCTTTCTTT. It specifies CASSQEDQYRDTEAFF.

The chain is built from TRBV6-5 and TRBJ2-7, with TRBD1 matching 8 bases. Per germline, CDR1 MNHEY and CDR2 SVGAGI. The length of the CDR3 is 13 residues. The V segment lost 7 bases and the J segment 5 bases; nucleotides outside the gene matches: 7. CDR3 nucleotides: TGTGCCAGCACCCAGACAGGGGACCACGAGCAGTACTTC. It is translated as CASTQTGDHEQYF.

V usage is TRBV28 and J usage is TRBJ2-3, with 9 nucleotides matching TRBD2. Trimming took 5 bases from V and 4 from J; bases not matched to a gene: 7. Germline CDR1 MDHEN, CDR2 SYDVKM. This CDR3 spans 15 amino acids. The CDR3 DNA follows: TGTGCCAGCAGTCCCCCAGGCGGGAGGGCAGATACGCAGTATTTT. Translation gives CASSPPGGRADTQYF.

The rearrangement uses TRBV28 and TRBJ2-1; D is unresolved. Germline-derived CDR1 and CDR2 are MDHEN and SYDVKM. Trimming cost V 6 bases and J 0 bases, with 18 bases left between them. This CDR3 has 17 amino acids. The CDR3 sequence is CASSPRWWGSSYNEQFF. In nucleotides, the CDR3 is TGTGCCAGCAGCCCCCGTTGGTGGGGAAGCTCCTACAATGAGCAGTTCTTC.

This clone was seen a handful of times. The chain employs TRBV6-4 and TRBJ1-1; no clear D gene. This CDR3 is 12 amino acids long. V lost 2 bases to trimming and J lost 11 bases, with 12 bases between them. The germline V gene has CDR1 MRHNA and CDR2 SNTAGT. CDR3 in amino acids: CASSDEDRRAFF. As DNA, the CDR3 is TGTGCCAGCAGTGACGAGGACCGGAGGGCTTTCTTT.

The chain has TRBV9 and TRBJ2-5; D possibly corresponds to TRBD2 (5 bases). Trimming pared 2 bases from V and 1 base from J, leaving 12 bases between. The CDR3 has 15 residues. Germline CDR1 and CDR2: SGDLS and YYNGEE. As DNA, the CDR3 is TGTGCCAGCAGCGTCCTGGTGGGAGCCCAAGAGACCCAGTACTTC. Protein sequence: CASSVLVGAQETQYF.

The V gene is TRBV11-3, the J gene TRBJ2-2; no firm D call. Germline CDR1 SGHNT, CDR2 YENEEA. With 5 bases removed from V and 3 bases from J, the gap between germline ends came to 7 bases. The CDR3 consists of 13 residues. The CDR3 DNA reads TGTGCCAGCAGCAGGGTCCACACCGGGGAGCTGTTTTTT. Encoded protein: CASSRVHTGELFF.

The V and J genes are TRBV5-1 and TRBJ2-1; D not certain. Germline assignment: CDR1 SGHRS and CDR2 YFSETQ. This CDR3 region has 15 residues. V dropped 2 bases and J dropped 1 base, with 10 bases sitting between them. The CDR3 nucleotides read TGCGCCAGCAGCTTTCATCCGGAATCCTACAATGAGCAGTTCTTC. Translation gives CASSFHPESYNEQFF.

This sequence joins TRBV19 and TRBJ2-2; the match to TRBD1 covers 8 bases. V lost 4 bases and J lost 2; bases outside the gene matches: 3. Germline values: CDR1 LNHDA, CDR2 SQIVND (reference sequence). The CDR3 loop spans 15 amino acids. CDR3 sequence: CASSRTGTNTGELFF. In DNA, the CDR3 is TGTGCCAGTAGTAGGACAGGGACAAACACCGGGGAGCTGTTTTTT.

With regard to this clone: Other DNA variants within this sample encode the same CDR3. The V gene is TRBV28, the J gene TRBJ2-3; no clear D. Germline values: CDR1 MDHEN, CDR2 SYDVKM. The ends were cut back, 4 bases at V and 3 bases at J, with 8 bases in the middle. This CDR3 contains 13 residues. This CDR3 is CASSSPPTDTQYF. DNA for the CDR3: TGTGCCAGCAGTTCCCCCCCAACAGATACGCAGTATTTT.

The chain has TRBV2 and TRBJ1-2, with no clear D. This CDR3 region has 15 residues. CDR1 SNHLY and CDR2 FYNNEI come from the germline V gene. Trimming took 8 bases from V and 8 from J, leaving 24 bases between them. For the CDR3, the DNA is TGTGCCAGCTCGCGTAGTTTGGCACCAAGAGAGGGCTACACCTTC. Translating gives CASSRSLAPREGYTF.

The rearrangement links TRBV27 to TRBJ2-7; 11 positions match TRBD2. This CDR3 is 14 amino acids long. V dropped 5 bases and J dropped 8; count of bases not matched to a gene: 8. Germline lookup yields CDR1 MNHEY and CDR2 SMNVEV (reference sequence). Here the CDR3 DNA reads TGTGCCAGCAGTCGTTTGGGACTAGCGGTTAAGCAGTACTTC. Translation: CASSRLGLAVKQYF.

The genes are TRBV10-3 and TRBJ1-4; maybe TRBD1 (5 bases). V was shortened by 6 bases and J by 2 bases, with 19 bases between the two germline ends. The CDR3 consists of 17 residues. Germline V gene lookup returns CDR1 ENHRY and CDR2 SYGVKD. For the CDR3, the DNA is TGTGCCATCAGCCCCGCGGGGGGTAGGGCGACTAATGAAAAACTGTTTTTT. Translated, it gives CAISPAGGRATNEKLFF.

The rearrangement uses TRBV7-6 and TRBJ1-1; tentatively, D is TRBD1 (5 bases). This CDR3 contains 13 residues. V was shortened by 5 bases and J by 1 base, with 8 bases between the two germline ends. Germline V lookup: CDR1 SGHVS, CDR2 FNYEAQ. The CDR3 coding sequence is TGTGCCAGCAGCCACGACAGGAACACTGAAGCTTTCTTT. This gives the protein CASSHDRNTEAFF.

V gene TRBV5-6 combines with J gene TRBJ2-2; no reliable D call. Germline CDR1 is SGHDT and CDR2 is YYEEEE. The CDR3 is 14 residues long. Trimming removed 2 bases at V and 0 bases at J, with 5 bases between. The CDR3 bases are TGTGCCAGCAGCTTTGCCTCGAACACCGGGGAGCTGTTTTTT. This codes for CASSFASNTGELFF.

The V call is TRBV9, the J call TRBJ1-1; D remains ambiguous. The V gene lost 0 bases and the J gene lost 0 bases, with 9 bases spanning the gap. Germline V CDR1 and CDR2: SGDLS, YYNGEE. CDR3 length: 15 residues. The CDR3 loop reads CASSVDAHMNTEAFF. Here the CDR3 DNA reads TGTGCCAGCAGCGTAGATGCGCATATGAACACTGAAGCTTTCTTT. Variable domain in full (rest from reference TRBV9 and TRBJ1-1): DSGVTQTPKHLITATGQRVTLRCSPRSGDLSVYWYQQSLDQGLQFLIQYYNGEERAKGNILERFSAQQFPDLHSELNLSSLELGDSALYFCASSVDAHMNTEAFFGQGTRLTVV.

This clone was counted only a few times. The chain recombines TRBV2 with TRBJ2-7; maybe TRBD2 (6 bases). This CDR3 is built from 13 residues. The germline CDR1 and CDR2 sequences are SNHLY and FYNNEI. V was cut by 6 bases and J by 6 bases, with 15 bases left in between. CDR3 coding DNA: TGTGCCAGCAGATTGAACCTCGGGGGCGAGCAGTACTTC. Protein: CASRLNLGGEQYF.